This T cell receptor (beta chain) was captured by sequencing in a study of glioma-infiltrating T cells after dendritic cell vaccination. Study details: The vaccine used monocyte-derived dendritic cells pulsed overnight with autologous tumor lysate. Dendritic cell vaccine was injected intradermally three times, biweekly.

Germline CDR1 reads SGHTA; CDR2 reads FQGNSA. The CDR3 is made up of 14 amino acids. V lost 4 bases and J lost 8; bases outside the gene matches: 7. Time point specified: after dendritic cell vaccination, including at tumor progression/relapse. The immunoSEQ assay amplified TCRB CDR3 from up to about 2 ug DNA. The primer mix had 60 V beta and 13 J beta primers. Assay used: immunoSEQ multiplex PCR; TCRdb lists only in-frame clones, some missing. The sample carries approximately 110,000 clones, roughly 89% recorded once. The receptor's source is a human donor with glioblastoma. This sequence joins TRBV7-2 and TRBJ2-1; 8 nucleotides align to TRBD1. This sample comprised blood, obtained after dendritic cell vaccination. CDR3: CASSSSQGADEQFF. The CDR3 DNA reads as TGTGCCAGCAGCTCTTCCCAGGGGGCCGATGAGCAGTTCTTC.